These 25 T cell receptor beta chains were all obtained from the same sample, sequenced in a study of T-cell memory formation after mild COVID-19. Each CDR3 protein is one row after TCRdb ran MiXCR on the 5' RACE reads. This sample has roughly 220,000 distinct CDR3 sequences; around 8.8% occur once, and the top ten carry 3.5%. Sequencing used PBMCs or a T cell subset sorted from them (not recorded which). The receptors stem from a man aged 18 to 29 who had mild COVID-19 (a few samples of this study predate the infection). Cell type and time point are not known.

This clonotype was counted a few times. The rearrangement joins TRBV5-1 to TRBJ1-5; D is uncertain. V lost 5 bases and J lost 6, with 15 bases in between. CDR1 is SGHRS, CDR2 YFSETQ, per germline. CDR3 length: 14 amino acids. In DNA, the CDR3 is TGCGCCAGCAGGGCCGATCCGGGAGGTCAGCCCCAGCATTTT. Its protein product is CASRADPGGQPQHF.

This clonotype was detected only a few times. The V and J genes are TRBV13 and TRBJ2-7, with D perhaps TRBD1 or TRBD2 (5 bases each). The CDR3 covers 13 residues. Trimming stripped 5 bases from V and 4 bases from J, with 12 bases between. Germline CDR1 is PRHDT and CDR2 is FYEKMQ (reference sequence). The CDR3 reads CASSEGTHYEQYF. CDR3 nucleotides: TGTGCCAGCAGCGAAGGGACGCATTACGAGCAGTACTTC.

V is TRBV14 and J is TRBJ2-3; a weak D match, TRBD1 (6 bases). The CDR3 contains 13 residues. The germline V gene has CDR1 SGHDN and CDR2 FVKESK. Trimming removed 3 bases from V and 6 bases from J, with 10 bases in between. The CDR3 region is CASSQGTRDTQYF. The CDR3 DNA reads as TGTGCCAGCAGCCAGGGGACACGCGATACGCAGTATTTT.

This clonotype has a count of ten or more. The rearrangement joins TRBV4-3 to TRBJ2-3; a possible D gene is TRBD2 (6 bases). V lost 0 bases and J lost 3, with 10 bases in between. The CDR3 extends over 15 amino acids. Germline values: CDR1 LGHNA, CDR2 YSLEER. The CDR3 coding sequence is TGCGCCAGCAGCCAAGATCCTAGCGCGACAGATACGCAGTATTTT. Translated: CASSQDPSATDTQYF.

The chain joins TRBV5-1 to TRBJ2-5; D ambiguous. The CDR3 totals 14 residues. The germline V gene has CDR1 SGHRS and CDR2 YFSETQ. Trimming took off 0 bases at V and 0 bases at J, with 6 bases between the two ends. The CDR3 is CASSLVFHQETQYF. In DNA form, the CDR3 reads TGCGCCAGCAGCTTGGTTTTCCACCAAGAGACCCAGTACTTC. The variable domain in full, completed from reference TRBV5-1 and TRBJ2-5, reads KAGVTQTPRYLIKTRGQQVTLSCSPISGHRSVSWYQQTPGQGLQFLFEYFSETQRNKGNFPGRFSGRQFSNSRSEMNVSTLELGDSALYLCASSLVFHQETQYFGPGTRLLVL.

The chain joins TRBV4-2 to TRBJ1-1; D not resolved. The CDR3 is 13 residues long. V lost 7 bases, J lost 11 bases, and 20 bases lay in between. The germline V gene encodes CDR1 LGHNA and CDR2 YNFKEQ. The CDR3: CASKPSHSSWAFF. Written as DNA, the CDR3 is TGTGCCAGCAAACCTTCCCACAGCTCGTGGGCTTTCTTT.

The rearrangement uses TRBV6-5 and TRBJ2-7; 11 positions match TRBD1. With V trimmed by 4 bases and J by 4 bases, 6 bases remained unmatched. Germline CDR1 reads MNHEY; CDR2 reads SVGAGI. The CDR3 is 15 residues long. CDR3 nucleotide sequence: TGTGCCAGCAGTTCCCGGACAGGGGGCAGGTACGAGCAGTACTTC. The encoded protein is CASSSRTGGRYEQYF.

In its sample, this clonotype was seen many times. J is TRBJ2-1 and V is TRBV7-2; weak D call: TRBD2 (7 bases). There are 15 residues in the CDR3. With 0 bases removed from V and 7 bases from J, the gap between germline ends came to 13 bases. Germline values: CDR1 SGHTA, CDR2 FQGNSA. CDR3 loop: CASSLASGGRNEQFF. The CDR3 DNA reads as TGTGCCAGCAGCTTAGCGTCGGGGGGCCGGAATGAGCAGTTCTTC.

The V gene is TRBV7-2, the J gene TRBJ2-2; 11 bases are shared with TRBD1. CDR1 and CDR2 (germline): SGHTA, FQGNSA. V gave up 4 bases and J gave up 2 bases; unmatched junction bases: 6. The CDR3 length is 17 residues. The CDR3 loop reads CASSSPRTGGNTGELFF. Written as DNA, the CDR3 is TGTGCCAGCAGCTCCCCAAGGACAGGGGGCAACACCGGGGAGCTGTTTTTT.

This clonotype was seen many times. This chain connects TRBV28 to TRBJ2-7; a weak D match, TRBD2 (6 bases). CDR3 length: 14 amino acids. V shed 5 bases and J shed 5 bases, with 16 bases lying between them. CDR1 MDHEN and CDR2 SYDVKM come from the germline V gene. The DNA of the CDR3 is TGTGCCAGCAGTGCTCCAGGGAGGACCCACGAGCAGTACGTC. Amino acids: CASSAPGRTHEQYV.

The genes are TRBV5-1 and TRBJ1-2, with D unclear. CDR3 length: 15 amino acids. CDR1 is SGHRS and CDR2 is YFSETQ in the germline V gene. V lost 0 bases, J lost 1 base, and 10 bases lay in between. The CDR3 is CASSLDGNLNYGYTF. CDR3 nucleotides: TGCGCCAGCAGCTTGGACGGGAACCTTAACTATGGCTACACCTTC.

The genes are TRBV5-4 and TRBJ2-3; D might be TRBD1 (6 bases). CDR1 is SGHNT and CDR2 is YYREEE in the germline V gene (reference sequence). The CDR3 has 17 residues. Between the trimmed V and J ends, which lost 1 base and 0 bases, there was a span of 15 bases. The chain's CDR3 is CASSLFYGTPSTDTQYF. For the CDR3, the DNA is TGTGCCAGCAGCTTGTTTTATGGGACACCAAGCACAGATACGCAGTATTTT. Complete variable domain (other parts from reference TRBV5-4 and TRBJ2-3): ETGVTQSPTHLIKTRGQQVTLRCSSQSGHNTVSWYQQALGQGPQFIFQYYREEENGRGNFPPRFSGLQFPNYSSELNVNALELDDSALYLCASSLFYGTPSTDTQYFGPGTRLTVL.

This chain links TRBV18 with TRBJ2-1, with 11 positions matching TRBD2. J was trimmed by 0 bases and V by 3 bases; bases with no gene match: 4. CDR1 and CDR2 (germline): KGHSH, LQKENI. This CDR3 contains 17 residues. Written as DNA, the CDR3 is TGTGCCAGCTCACCCTGGACTAGCGGGCCCTCCTACAATGAGCAGTTCTTC. Its protein is CASSPWTSGPSYNEQFF.

This chain uses TRBV28 with TRBJ2-7; D is perhaps TRBD1 (6 bases). The V end lost 7 bases, the J end lost 2 bases, and 18 bases lay between the germline ends. The CDR3 covers 15 residues. Germline lookup yields CDR1 MDHEN and CDR2 SYDVKM. The CDR3 DNA reads as TGTGCCAGCACCCCCACAGGGAGCGGAACCTACGAGCAGTACGTC. Its translation: CASTPTGSGTYEQYV.

The rearrangement joins TRBV9 to TRBJ2-7; a weak D match, TRBD1 (6 bases). Germline V gene lookup returns CDR1 SGDLS and CDR2 YYNGEE. Between the trimmed V and J ends, which lost 2 bases and 3 bases, there was a span of 12 bases. The CDR3 spans 14 residues. The CDR3 nucleotides read TGTGCCAGCAGCGTGGGGACACCTTACTACGAGCAGTACGTC. This encodes CASSVGTPYYEQYV.

The gene calls are TRBV6-5 and TRBJ1-6, with D possibly matching TRBD1 (5 bases). CDR3 size: 15 residues. Germline CDR1 and CDR2: MNHEY and SVGAGI. The ends were cut back, 6 bases at V and 6 bases at J, with 15 bases in the middle. The DNA of the CDR3 is TGTGCCAGCAGCTCCCTCAGGGCGAGTAATTCACCCCTCCACTTT. It codes for CASSSLRASNSPLHF.

This clonotype was seen a few times. The J gene is TRBJ2-3, the V gene TRBV5-6; TRBD2 agrees at 7 bases. The CDR3 contains 15 residues. Germline CDR1 is SGHDT and CDR2 is YYEEEE. The junction had 7 bases not matched to a gene; V was cut back by 4 bases and J by 2 bases. Here the CDR3 DNA reads TGTGCCAGCAGCCCATACCGGGACTACACAGATACGCAGTATTTT. Protein sequence: CASSPYRDYTDTQYF.

This clonotype was seen a handful of times. The chain has TRBV6-5 and TRBJ2-7, with 12 bases matching TRBD2. The CDR3 contains 15 residues. CDR1 MNHEY and CDR2 SVGAGI come from the germline V gene. V was pared by 6 bases and J by 3 bases, with 6 bases of the junction left unmatched. CDR3 residues: CASSPSGGAIYEQYF. For the CDR3, the DNA is TGTGCCAGCAGCCCTAGCGGGGGGGCTATCTACGAGCAGTACTTC.

The rearrangement joins TRBV7-2 to TRBJ1-4, with a possible D match to TRBD1 (5 bases). Germline V CDR1 and CDR2: SGHTA, FQGNSA. The CDR3 sequence is 13 residues long. Trimming cost V 5 bases and J 10 bases, with 14 bases left between them. This chain's CDR3 is CASSQWMGGKLFF. The DNA of the CDR3 is TGTGCCAGCAGCCAATGGATGGGGGGAAAACTGTTTTTT.

This chain connects TRBV10-2 to TRBJ1-2, with TRBD1 as a possible D gene (6 bases). The germline CDR1 and CDR2 sequences are WSHSY and SAAADI. The CDR3 has 13 amino acids. Trimming took off 4 bases at V and 8 bases at J, with 14 bases between the two ends. The CDR3 loop reads CASSAQSGEGYTF. The CDR3 DNA is TGCGCCAGCAGTGCCCAATCAGGGGAGGGCTACACCTTC.

J is TRBJ2-3 and V is TRBV30; TRBD2 matches 8 bases. CDR3 length: 15 amino acids. Germline values: CDR1 GTSNPN, CDR2 SVGIG (reference sequence). V trimming: 0 bases; J trimming: 4 bases; junction bases outside the gene matches: 6. CDR3 DNA: TGTGCCTGGAGTGTAAGCGGGGGTAGTGCAGATACGCAGTATTTT. Its protein is CAWSVSGGSADTQYF.

This rearrangement joins TRBV19 to TRBJ2-7, with D perhaps TRBD1 or TRBD2 (5 bases each). V was pared by 5 bases and J by 2 bases, with 13 bases between. The CDR3 length is 14 residues. Germline-derived CDR1 and CDR2 are LNHDA and SQIVND (reference sequence). The CDR3: CASSSGTGPYEQYV. For the CDR3, the DNA is TGTGCCAGTAGTTCCGGGACCGGCCCCTACGAGCAGTACGTC.

J is TRBJ2-7 and V is TRBV2; D is ambiguous. Germline loops: CDR1 SNHLY, CDR2 FYNNEI. The CDR3 contains 11 residues. V was pared by 4 bases and J by 3 bases, with 4 bases between. The CDR3 here is CASSVLYEQYF. The CDR3 nucleotides are TGTGCCAGCAGTGTTCTCTACGAGCAGTACTTC.

This clonotype was recorded a few times. V is TRBV7-9 and J is TRBJ1-6, with D tentatively TRBD1 (6 bases). Trimming shortened V by 4 bases and J by 10 bases, and 11 bases separated the two germline ends. The CDR3 loop spans 13 amino acids. CDR1 and CDR2 (germline): SEHNR, FQNEAQ (reference sequence). The CDR3 region is CASSWTATSPLHF. In nucleotides, the CDR3 is TGTGCCAGCAGCTGGACAGCAACATCACCCCTCCACTTT.

This clonotype was counted at least ten times. V gene TRBV7-2 combines with J gene TRBJ2-1; 8 nucleotides line up with TRBD2. V lost 3 bases and J lost 7; bases outside the gene matches: 8. The V gene's germline CDR1 is SGHTA and CDR2 FQGNSA. This CDR3 comprises 15 residues. In DNA form, the CDR3 reads TGTGCCAGCAGCTTTCCGCGGGGGGCCGTGAATGAGCAGTTCTTC. Its protein is CASSFPRGAVNEQFF.